What follows are 18 T cell receptor beta chains derived from one specimen sequenced in a study of CD8+ T cells in alopecia areata. RNA, once extracted, was reverse transcribed into cDNA for use as the sequencing template. Profiled with immunoSEQ multiplex PCR; TCRdb holds only in-frame clones, not every one. The sample shows 200,000 or so clones, around two fifths of them seen only once. Treatment noted: oral pan-JAK inhibitor, 5-10 mg twice daily. Sample: CD4+ T cells sorted from blood, taken at approximately week 31, from a patient treated with tofacitinib. These TCRs come from a human donor with alopecia areata.

The genes are TRBV7-2 and TRBJ2-5, with D possibly matching TRBD1 (6 bases). Germline V lookup: CDR1 SGHTA, CDR2 FQGNSA. Trimming shortened V by 3 bases and J by 5 bases, and 10 bases separated the two germline ends. The CDR3 runs to 13 residues. The CDR3 sequence is CASSFDRRETQYF. DNA for the CDR3: TGTGCCAGCAGCTTCGACAGGCGGGAGACCCAGTACTTC.

DNA of the CDR3: TGTGCCTGGGACAGCTCCTACGAGCAGTACTTC. This gives the protein CAWDSSYEQYF. This chain uses TRBV30 with TRBJ2-7; a weak D match, TRBD1 (5 bases). This CDR3 has 11 residues. Trimming pared 5 bases from V and 0 bases from J, leaving 5 bases between. In germline, CDR1 is GTSNPN, CDR2 SVGIG (reference sequence).

This clone has a handful of counts. The same CDR3 arises from other DNA sequences in this sample as well. This rearrangement joins TRBV5-1 to TRBJ2-5, with 9 positions matching TRBD2. Germline CDR1 reads SGHRS; CDR2 reads YFSETQ. The CDR3 runs 16 residues. The V segment lost 0 bases and the J segment 5 bases; nucleotides outside the gene matches: 8. In DNA, the CDR3 is TGCGCCAGCAGCTTGGGGCTAGCGGGAAAGTCGGAGACCCAGTACTTC. Protein: CASSLGLAGKSETQYF. Looking up the rest from reference TRBV5-1 and TRBJ2-5 gives the full variable domain: KAGVTQTPRYLIKTRGQQVTLSCSPISGHRSVSWYQQTPGQGLQFLFEYFSETQRNKGNFPGRFSGRQFSNSRSEMNVSTLELGDSALYLCASSLGLAGKSETQYFGPGTRLLVL.

In this sample, this clone turned up a few times. This chain connects TRBV30 to TRBJ2-1; unclear D gene. Between the trimmed V and J ends, which lost 2 bases and 7 bases, there was a span of 9 bases. The CDR3 covers 12 residues. In germline, CDR1 is GTSNPN, CDR2 SVGIG (reference sequence). The CDR3 DNA reads as TGTGCCTGGAGTTCCCTAGTTAATGAGCAGTTCTTC. Translation gives CAWSSLVNEQFF.

V usage is TRBV4-1 and J usage is TRBJ1-4; D remains ambiguous. The germline V and J ends were trimmed by 0 bases and 8 bases, with 10 bases remaining between them. Germline lookup yields CDR1 MGHRA and CDR2 YSYEKL. The CDR3 runs to 14 residues. The DNA for the CDR3 is TGCGCCAGCAGCCAAGAGGGGTTAGGGGAAAAACTGTTTTTT. Translation gives CASSQEGLGEKLFF.

There are many counts of this clone. The chain joins TRBV27 to TRBJ1-2; 8 nucleotides match TRBD1. The length of the CDR3 is 13 residues. With V trimmed by 6 bases and J by 4 bases, 4 bases remained unmatched. Germline lookup yields CDR1 MNHEY and CDR2 SMNVEV (reference sequence). In DNA, the CDR3 is TGTGCCAGCAGGCCCGACAGGGGCTATGGCTACACCTTC. Protein product: CASRPDRGYGYTF.

The rearrangement uses TRBV2 and TRBJ1-1; 10 bases are a match to TRBD1. The CDR3 sequence is 14 residues long. Germline V gene lookup returns CDR1 SNHLY and CDR2 FYNNEI. V shed 6 bases and J 3 bases; nucleotides not matched to a gene: 4. CDR3 DNA: TGTGCCAGCAGGCGGACAGGGGGATACACTGAAGCTTTCTTT. Its translation is CASRRTGGYTEAFF.

The chain couples TRBV5-1 to TRBJ2-2, with D unclear. Germline V lookup: CDR1 SGHRS, CDR2 YFSETQ. Trimming took off 4 bases at V and 5 bases at J, with 12 bases between the two ends. This CDR3 region has 14 residues. The CDR3 is CASSPPRHTGELFF. The CDR3 DNA reads TGCGCCAGCAGCCCCCCCCGTCATACCGGGGAGCTGTTTTTT.

This chain connects TRBV30 to TRBJ2-2; D possibly matches TRBD1 or TRBD2 (5 bases each). Per the germline V gene, CDR1 is GTSNPN and CDR2 is SVGIG (reference sequence). The CDR3 has 15 amino acids. V was trimmed by 3 bases and J by 2 bases, leaving 13 bases between them. The CDR3 here is CAWRPPGANTGELFF. The CDR3 nucleotides read TGTGCCTGGAGGCCCCCCGGGGCAAACACCGGGGAGCTGTTTTTT.

As regards this clone: A read error may account for a junction end that differs from germline. This sequence joins TRBV5-1 and TRBJ2-3; a weak D match, TRBD2 (6 bases). CDR1 and CDR2 from the germline V gene are SGHRS and YFSETQ. The CDR3 consists of 16 residues. The CDR3 region is CASSLTAITSTDAQYF. The CDR3 bases are TGCGCCAGCAGCTTGACGGCTATCACTAGCACAGATGCGCAGTATTTT.

A few counts support this clone. The chain couples TRBV10-2 to TRBJ2-1; 11 bases fit TRBD1. Germline-derived CDR1 and CDR2 are WSHSY and SAAADI. The junction had 8 bases not matched to a gene; V was cut back by 6 bases and J by 1 base. CDR3 length: 17 residues. The CDR3 region has the DNA TGCGCCAGCAGGGGGACAGGGGGGAAATGGTCCTACAATGAGCAGTTCTTC. It is translated as CASRGTGGKWSYNEQFF.

The rearrangement links TRBV2 to TRBJ2-1; 8 bases are shared with TRBD2. J was trimmed by 6 bases and V by 5 bases; bases with no gene match: 9. The CDR3 totals 15 residues. Germline-derived CDR1 and CDR2 are SNHLY and FYNNEI. The CDR3: CASSNGTGGINEQFF. CDR3 DNA: TGTGCCAGCAGTAACGGGACGGGAGGGATCAATGAGCAGTTCTTC.

There are a few counts of this clone. This chain uses TRBV7-8 with TRBJ2-1; 8 nucleotides agree with TRBD1. The CDR3 has 13 residues. The V gene's germline CDR1 is SGHVS and CDR2 FQNEAQ. The V gene end was trimmed by 3 bases and the J gene end by 6 bases; junction bases not matched to a gene: 1. CDR3 bases: TGTGCCAGCAGCTTCACAGGGGGCAATGAGCAGTTCTTC. Translated, it gives CASSFTGGNEQFF.

This clone was seen a handful of times. The chain has TRBV7-2 and TRBJ2-1; D is uncertain. V shed 1 base and J shed 0 bases, with 7 bases lying between them. Germline V gene data show CDR1 as SGHTA and CDR2 as FQGNSA. The CDR3 has 15 amino acids. This chain's CDR3 is CASSLVKSSYNEQFF. The CDR3 nucleotides are TGTGCCAGCAGCTTAGTCAAGAGCTCCTACAATGAGCAGTTCTTC.

With respect to this clone: Other nucleotide sequences in the sample specify the same CDR3. The chain uses TRBV9 and TRBJ2-5; the D gene could be TRBD1 or TRBD2 (5 bases each). Germline loops: CDR1 SGDLS, CDR2 YYNGEE. V lost 0 bases and J 1 base, leaving 7 bases between the germline ends. The CDR3 is made up of 14 amino acids. The CDR3 protein is CASSVGGSQETQYF. DNA of the CDR3: TGTGCCAGCAGCGTAGGGGGGTCCCAAGAGACCCAGTACTTC. Variable domain in full (rest from reference TRBV9 and TRBJ2-5): DSGVTQTPKHLITATGQRVTLRCSPRSGDLSVYWYQQSLDQGLQFLIQYYNGEERAKGNILERFSAQQFPDLHSELNLSSLELGDSALYFCASSVGGSQETQYFGPGTRLLVL.

The V gene is TRBV4-2, the J gene TRBJ2-1, with TRBD2 identical over 14 bases. V gave up 3 bases and J gave up 9 bases; unmatched junction bases: 10. Germline V gene sequence: CDR1 LGHNA, CDR2 YNFKEQ. The CDR3 consists of 17 residues. The CDR3 sequence is CASSQTSGRAGSAEQFF. CDR3 bases: TGTGCCAGCAGCCAGACTAGCGGGAGGGCCGGTTCAGCTGAGCAGTTCTTC.

CDR3: CSVRDGILLNTEAFF. The CDR3, as DNA: TGCAGCGTCCGGGACGGAATATTACTGAACACTGAAGCTTTCTTT. The rearrangement uses TRBV29-1 and TRBJ1-1, with a weak D call TRBD1 (5 bases). CDR3 length: 15 residues. CDR1 and CDR2 from the germline V gene are SQVTM and ANQGSEA. The V end lost 6 bases, the J end lost 0 bases, and 17 bases lay between the germline ends.

J is TRBJ1-2 and V is TRBV23-1, with TRBD1 matching over 8 bases. TRBV23-1 has ORF status, its function being uncertain. The CDR3 consists of 17 residues. The junction had 10 bases not matched to a gene; V was cut back by 3 bases and J by 1 base. The DNA of the CDR3 is TGCGCCAGCAGTCAGTCCGACAGGGGTGAAGGTAACTATGGCTACACCTTC. Translated, it gives CASSQSDRGEGNYGYTF.